This T cell receptor beta chain is from a study of blood T cell repertoires in COVID-19. Overall study: The study drew acute and convalescent COVID-19 samples from the United States, Italy and Spain. Sources were T cells, B-cell-depleted T cells, or PBMCs; the material itself was cDNA or gDNA.

Participants, roughly 18 to 90 years old, spanned around 26 US areas. Profiled with immunoSEQ multiplex PCR; TCRdb holds only in-frame clones, not every one. Of fewer than 500,000 clones listed, approximately 90% are singletons. With 1 base removed from V and 5 bases from J, the gap between germline ends came to 21 bases. Germline lookup yields CDR1 MGHRA and CDR2 YSYEKL. The CDR3 loop spans 17 amino acids. This receptor was identified in a woman younger than 45 with acute COVID-19. Sequences were obtained from PBMCs or T cells enriched from blood (not recorded which). The V gene is TRBV4-1, the J gene TRBJ2-7; D possibly corresponds to TRBD1 (6 bases). Here the CDR3 reads CASSQVLALQGFNEQYF. The CDR3 DNA reads as TGCGCCAGCAGCCAAGTTTTAGCGCTTCAGGGGTTTAACGAGCAGTACTTC.